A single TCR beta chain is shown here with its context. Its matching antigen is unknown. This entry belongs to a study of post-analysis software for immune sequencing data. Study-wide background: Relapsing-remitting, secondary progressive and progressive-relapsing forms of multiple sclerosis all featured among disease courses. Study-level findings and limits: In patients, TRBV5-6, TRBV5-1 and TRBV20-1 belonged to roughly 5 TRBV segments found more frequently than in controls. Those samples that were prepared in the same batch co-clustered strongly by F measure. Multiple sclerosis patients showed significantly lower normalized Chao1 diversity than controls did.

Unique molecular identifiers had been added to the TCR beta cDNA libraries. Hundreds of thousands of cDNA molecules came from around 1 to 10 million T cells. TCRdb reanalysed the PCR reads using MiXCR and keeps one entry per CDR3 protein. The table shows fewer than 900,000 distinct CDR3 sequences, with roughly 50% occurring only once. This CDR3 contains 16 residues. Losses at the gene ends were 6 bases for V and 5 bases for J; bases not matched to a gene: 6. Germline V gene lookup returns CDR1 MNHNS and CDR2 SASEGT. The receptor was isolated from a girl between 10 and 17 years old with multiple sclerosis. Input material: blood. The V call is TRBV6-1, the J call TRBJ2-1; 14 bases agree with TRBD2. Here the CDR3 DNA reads TGTGCCAGCAGATTGGGGACTAGCGGGAGCGACAATGAGCAGTTCTTC. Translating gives CASRLGTSGSDNEQFF.